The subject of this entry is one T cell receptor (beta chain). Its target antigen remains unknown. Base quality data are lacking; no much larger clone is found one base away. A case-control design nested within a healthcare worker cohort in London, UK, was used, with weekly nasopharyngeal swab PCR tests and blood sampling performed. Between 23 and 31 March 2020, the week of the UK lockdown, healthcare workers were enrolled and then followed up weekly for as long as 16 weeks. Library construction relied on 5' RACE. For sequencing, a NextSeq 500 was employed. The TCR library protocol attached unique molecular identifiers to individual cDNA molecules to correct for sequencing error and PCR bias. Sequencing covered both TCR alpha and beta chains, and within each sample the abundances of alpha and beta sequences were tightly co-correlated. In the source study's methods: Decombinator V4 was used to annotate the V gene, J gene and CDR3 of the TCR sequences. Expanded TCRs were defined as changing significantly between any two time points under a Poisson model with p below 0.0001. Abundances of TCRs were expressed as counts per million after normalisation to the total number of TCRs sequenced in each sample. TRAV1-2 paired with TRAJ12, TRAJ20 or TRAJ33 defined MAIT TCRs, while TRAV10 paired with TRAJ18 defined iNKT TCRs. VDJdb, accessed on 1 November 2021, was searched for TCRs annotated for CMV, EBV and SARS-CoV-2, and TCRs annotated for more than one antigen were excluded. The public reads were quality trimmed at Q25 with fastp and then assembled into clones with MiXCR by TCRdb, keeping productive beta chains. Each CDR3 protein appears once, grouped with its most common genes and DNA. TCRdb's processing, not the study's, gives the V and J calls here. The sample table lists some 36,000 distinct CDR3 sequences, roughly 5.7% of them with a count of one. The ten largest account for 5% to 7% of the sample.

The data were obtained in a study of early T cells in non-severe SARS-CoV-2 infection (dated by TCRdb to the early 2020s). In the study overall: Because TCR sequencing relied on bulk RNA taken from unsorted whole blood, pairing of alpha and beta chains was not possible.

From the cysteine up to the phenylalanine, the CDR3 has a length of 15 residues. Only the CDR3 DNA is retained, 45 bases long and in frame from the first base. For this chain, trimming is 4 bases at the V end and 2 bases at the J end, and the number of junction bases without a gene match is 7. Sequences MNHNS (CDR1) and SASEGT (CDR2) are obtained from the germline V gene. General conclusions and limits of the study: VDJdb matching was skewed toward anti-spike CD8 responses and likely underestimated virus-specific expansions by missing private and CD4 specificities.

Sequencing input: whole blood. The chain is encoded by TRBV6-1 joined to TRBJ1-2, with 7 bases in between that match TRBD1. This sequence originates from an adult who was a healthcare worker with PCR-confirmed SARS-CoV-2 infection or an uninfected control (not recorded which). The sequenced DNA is TGTGCCAGCAGTGTATCACCGGGACAGAACTATGGCTACACCTTC. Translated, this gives CASSVSPGQNYGYTF.